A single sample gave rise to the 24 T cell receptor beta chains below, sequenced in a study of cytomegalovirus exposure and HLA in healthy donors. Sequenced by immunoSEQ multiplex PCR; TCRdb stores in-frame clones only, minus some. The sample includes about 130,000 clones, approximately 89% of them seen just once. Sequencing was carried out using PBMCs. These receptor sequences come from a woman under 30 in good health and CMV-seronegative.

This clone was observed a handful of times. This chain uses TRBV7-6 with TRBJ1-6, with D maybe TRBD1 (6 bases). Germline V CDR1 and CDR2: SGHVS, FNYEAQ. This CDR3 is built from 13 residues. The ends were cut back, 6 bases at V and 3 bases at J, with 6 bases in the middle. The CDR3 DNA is TGTGCCAGCAGGGGACACTATAATTCACCCCTCCACTTT. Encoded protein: CASRGHYNSPLHF. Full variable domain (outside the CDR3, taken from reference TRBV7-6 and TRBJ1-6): GAGVSQSPRYKVTKRGQDVALRCDPISGHVSLYWYRQALGQGPEFLTYFNYEAQQDKSGLPNDRFSAERPEGSISTLTIQRTEQRDSAMYRCASRGHYNSPLHFGNGTRLTVT.

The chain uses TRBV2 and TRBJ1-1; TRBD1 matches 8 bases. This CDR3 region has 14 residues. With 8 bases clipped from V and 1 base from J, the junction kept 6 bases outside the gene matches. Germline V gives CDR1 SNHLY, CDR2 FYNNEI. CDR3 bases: TGTGCCAGCCAGAGGGACAGGCCGAACACTGAAGCTTTCTTT. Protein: CASQRDRPNTEAFF.

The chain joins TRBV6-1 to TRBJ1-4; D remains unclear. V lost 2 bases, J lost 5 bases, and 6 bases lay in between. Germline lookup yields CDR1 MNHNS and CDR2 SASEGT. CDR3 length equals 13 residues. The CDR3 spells CASSELVNEKLFF. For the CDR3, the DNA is TGTGCCAGCAGTGAATTAGTAAATGAAAAACTGTTTTTT.

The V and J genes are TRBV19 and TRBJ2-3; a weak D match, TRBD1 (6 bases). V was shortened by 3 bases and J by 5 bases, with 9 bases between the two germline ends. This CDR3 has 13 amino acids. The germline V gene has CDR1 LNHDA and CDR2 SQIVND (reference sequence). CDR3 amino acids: CASSMGALDTQYF. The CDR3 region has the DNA TGTGCCAGTAGTATGGGGGCTTTAGATACGCAGTATTTT. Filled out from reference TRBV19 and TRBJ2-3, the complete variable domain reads DGGITQSPKYLFRKEGQNVTLSCEQNLNHDAMYWYRQDPGQGLRLIYYSQIVNDFQKGDIAEGYSVSREKKESFPLTVTSAQKNPTAFYLCASSMGALDTQYFGPGTRLTVL.

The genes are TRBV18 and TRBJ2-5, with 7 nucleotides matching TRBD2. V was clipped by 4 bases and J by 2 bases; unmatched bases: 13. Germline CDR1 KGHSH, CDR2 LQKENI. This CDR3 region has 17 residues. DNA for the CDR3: TGTGCCAGCTCACTGACTGGCGGGGGACCATGGCAAGAGACCCAGTACTTC. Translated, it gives CASSLTGGGPWQETQYF.

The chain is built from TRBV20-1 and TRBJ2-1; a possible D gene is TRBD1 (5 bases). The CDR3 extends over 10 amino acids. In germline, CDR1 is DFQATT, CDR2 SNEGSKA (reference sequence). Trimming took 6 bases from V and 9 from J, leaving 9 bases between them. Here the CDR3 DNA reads TGCAGTGCAATTAGGGGTGAGCAGTTCTTC. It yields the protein CSAIRGEQFF.

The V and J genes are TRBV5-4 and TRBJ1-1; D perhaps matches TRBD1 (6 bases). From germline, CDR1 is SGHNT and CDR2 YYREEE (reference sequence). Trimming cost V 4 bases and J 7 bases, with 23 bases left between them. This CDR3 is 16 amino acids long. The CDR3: CASSMGEGVRTVEAFF. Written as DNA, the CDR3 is TGTGCCAGCAGCATGGGTGAGGGGGTCCGGACTGTTGAAGCTTTCTTT.

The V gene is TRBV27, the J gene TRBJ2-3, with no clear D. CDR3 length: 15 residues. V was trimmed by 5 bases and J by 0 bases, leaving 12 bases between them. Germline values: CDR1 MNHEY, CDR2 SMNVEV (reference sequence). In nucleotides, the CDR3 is TGTGCCAGCAGTATCCTAGGAACTAGCACAGATACGCAGTATTTT. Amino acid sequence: CASSILGTSTDTQYF.

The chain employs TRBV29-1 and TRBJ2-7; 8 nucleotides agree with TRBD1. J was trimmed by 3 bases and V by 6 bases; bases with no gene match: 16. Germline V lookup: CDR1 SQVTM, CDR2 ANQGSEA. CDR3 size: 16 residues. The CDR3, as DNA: TGCAGCGTCAACCTGAGCCGGGACAGGCTAGACTACGAGCAGTACTTC. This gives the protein CSVNLSRDRLDYEQYF.

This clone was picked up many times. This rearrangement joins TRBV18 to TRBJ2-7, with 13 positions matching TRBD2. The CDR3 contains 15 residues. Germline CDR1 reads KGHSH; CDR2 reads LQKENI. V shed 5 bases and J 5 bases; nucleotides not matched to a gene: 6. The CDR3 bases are TGTGCCAGCTCAGGGACTAGCGGGGCCCCCCACGAGCAGTACTTC. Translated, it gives CASSGTSGAPHEQYF.

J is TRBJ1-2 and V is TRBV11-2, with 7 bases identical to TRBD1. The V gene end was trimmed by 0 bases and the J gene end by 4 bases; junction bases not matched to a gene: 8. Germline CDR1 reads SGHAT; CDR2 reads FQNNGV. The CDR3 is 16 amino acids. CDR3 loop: CASSLDDREGSYGYTF. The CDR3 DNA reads TGTGCCAGCAGCTTAGATGACAGGGAAGGAAGCTATGGCTACACCTTC.

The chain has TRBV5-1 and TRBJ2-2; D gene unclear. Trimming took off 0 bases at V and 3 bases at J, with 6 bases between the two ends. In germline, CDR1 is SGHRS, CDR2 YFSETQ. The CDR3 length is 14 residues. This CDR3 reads CASSLAGYTGELFF. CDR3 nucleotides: TGCGCCAGCAGCTTGGCCGGGTACACCGGGGAGCTGTTTTTT. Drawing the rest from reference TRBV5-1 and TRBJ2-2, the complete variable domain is KAGVTQTPRYLIKTRGQQVTLSCSPISGHRSVSWYQQTPGQGLQFLFEYFSETQRNKGNFPGRFSGRQFSNSRSEMNVSTLELGDSALYLCASSLAGYTGELFFGEGSRLTVL.

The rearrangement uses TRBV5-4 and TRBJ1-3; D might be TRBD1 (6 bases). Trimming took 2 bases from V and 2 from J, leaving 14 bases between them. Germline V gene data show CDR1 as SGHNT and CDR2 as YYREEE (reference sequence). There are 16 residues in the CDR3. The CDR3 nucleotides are TGTGCCAGCAGCTTAGCGGGACACTCGCCTGGAAACACCATATATTTT. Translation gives CASSLAGHSPGNTIYF.

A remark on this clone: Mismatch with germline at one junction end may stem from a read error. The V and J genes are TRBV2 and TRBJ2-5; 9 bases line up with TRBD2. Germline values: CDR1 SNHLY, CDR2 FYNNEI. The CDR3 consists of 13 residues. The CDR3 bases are TGTGCCAGCAGTCAAGCGGGGGGTGAGACCCAGTACTTC. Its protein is CASSQAGGETQYF.

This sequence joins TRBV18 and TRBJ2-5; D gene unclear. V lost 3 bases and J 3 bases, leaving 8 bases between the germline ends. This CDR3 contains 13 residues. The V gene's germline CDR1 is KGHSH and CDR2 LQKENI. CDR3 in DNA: TGTGCCAGCTCACCCTACGTGGAAGAGACCCAGTACTTC. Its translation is CASSPYVEETQYF.

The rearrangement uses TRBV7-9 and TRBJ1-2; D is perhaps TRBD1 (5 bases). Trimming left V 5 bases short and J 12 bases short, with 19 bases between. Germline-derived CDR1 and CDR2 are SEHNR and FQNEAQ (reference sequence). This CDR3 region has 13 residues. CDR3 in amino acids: CASSQHLGGDDTF. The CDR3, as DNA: TGTGCCAGCAGCCAACACCTCGGGGGGGACGACACCTTC.

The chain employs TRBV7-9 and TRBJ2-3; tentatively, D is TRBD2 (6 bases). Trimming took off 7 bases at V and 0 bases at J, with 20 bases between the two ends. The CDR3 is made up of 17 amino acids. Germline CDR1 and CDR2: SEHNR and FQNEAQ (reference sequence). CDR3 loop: CASIRSRGGSSTDTQYF. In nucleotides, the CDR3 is TGTGCCAGCATCCGAAGTCGTGGGGGGAGTAGCACAGATACGCAGTATTTT.

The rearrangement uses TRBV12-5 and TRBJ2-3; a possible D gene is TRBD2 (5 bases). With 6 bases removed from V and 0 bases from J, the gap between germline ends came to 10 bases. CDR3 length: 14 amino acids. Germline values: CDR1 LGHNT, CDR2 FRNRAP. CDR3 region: CASGRETSTDTQYF. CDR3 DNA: TGTGCTAGTGGGAGGGAAACTAGCACAGATACGCAGTATTTT.

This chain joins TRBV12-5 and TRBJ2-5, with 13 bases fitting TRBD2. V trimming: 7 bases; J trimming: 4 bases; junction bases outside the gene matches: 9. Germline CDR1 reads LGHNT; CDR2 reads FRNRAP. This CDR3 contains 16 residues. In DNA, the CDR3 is TGTGCTAGTGCCCAGACTAGCGGGGGGTTCGGAGAGACCCAGTACTTC. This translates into CASAQTSGGFGETQYF.

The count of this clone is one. As DNA, the CDR3 is TGTGCCAGCAGACTCCGGACAGGGGAATACGAGCAGTACTTC. This gives the protein CASRLRTGEYEQYF. The V and J genes are TRBV5-6 and TRBJ2-7; 9 bases line up with TRBD1. V was clipped by 5 bases and J by 4 bases; unmatched bases: 7. There are 14 residues in the CDR3. The germline V gene has CDR1 SGHDT and CDR2 YYEEEE.

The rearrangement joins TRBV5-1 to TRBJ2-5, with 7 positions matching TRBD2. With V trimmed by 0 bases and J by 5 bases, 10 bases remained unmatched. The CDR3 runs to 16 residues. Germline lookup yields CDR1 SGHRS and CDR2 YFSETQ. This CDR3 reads CASSLAGGSGGETQYF. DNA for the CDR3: TGCGCCAGCAGCTTGGCCGGGGGGAGCGGCGGGGAGACCCAGTACTTC.

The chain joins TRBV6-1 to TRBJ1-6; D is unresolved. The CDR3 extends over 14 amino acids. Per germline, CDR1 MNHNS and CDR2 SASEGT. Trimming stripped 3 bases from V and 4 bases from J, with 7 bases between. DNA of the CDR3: TGTGCCAGCAGTGATTTGCGGTATAATTCACCCCTCCACTTT. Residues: CASSDLRYNSPLHF.

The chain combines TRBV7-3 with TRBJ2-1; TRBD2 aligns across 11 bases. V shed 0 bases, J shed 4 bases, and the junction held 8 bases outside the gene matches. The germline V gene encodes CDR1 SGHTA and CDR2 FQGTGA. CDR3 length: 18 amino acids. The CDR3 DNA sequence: TGTGCCAGCAGCTTAACGCCGGTAGCGGGGGGGCTGTACAATGAGCAGTTCTTC. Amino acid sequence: CASSLTPVAGGLYNEQFF.

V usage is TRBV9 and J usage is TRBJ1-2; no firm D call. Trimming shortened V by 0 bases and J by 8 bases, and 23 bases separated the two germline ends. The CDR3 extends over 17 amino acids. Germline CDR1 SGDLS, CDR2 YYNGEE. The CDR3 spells CASSVARGEGRAYGYTF. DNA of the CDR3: TGTGCCAGCAGCGTAGCTCGAGGTGAAGGCAGAGCTTACGGCTACACCTTC.